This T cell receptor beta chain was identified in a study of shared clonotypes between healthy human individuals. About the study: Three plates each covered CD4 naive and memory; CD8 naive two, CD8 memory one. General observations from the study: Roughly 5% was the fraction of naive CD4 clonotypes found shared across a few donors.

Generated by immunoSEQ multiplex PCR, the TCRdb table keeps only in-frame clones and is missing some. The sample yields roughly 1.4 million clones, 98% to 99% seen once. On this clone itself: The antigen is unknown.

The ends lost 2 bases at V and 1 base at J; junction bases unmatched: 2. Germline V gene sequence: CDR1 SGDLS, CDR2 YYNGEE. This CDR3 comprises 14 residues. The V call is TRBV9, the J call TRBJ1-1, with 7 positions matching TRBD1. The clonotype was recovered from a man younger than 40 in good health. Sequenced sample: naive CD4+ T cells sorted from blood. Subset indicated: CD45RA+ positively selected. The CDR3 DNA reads TGTGCCAGCAGCGTGACAGGGAAGAACACTGAAGCTTTCTTT. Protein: CASSVTGKNTEAFF.